One and the same sample provided the 31 T cell receptor beta chains below, sequenced in a study of cytomegalovirus exposure and HLA in healthy donors. Use of 60 Vbeta and 13 Jbeta primers characterized the PCR. The table came from immunoSEQ multiplex PCR; TCRdb's copy has only in-frame clones and leaves some out. The sample has more than 150,000 clones; approximately 80% are singletons. Source material: PBMCs. The receptors stem from a man aged 18 to 35 in good health and CMV-seronegative.

This clone appeared a few times. V is TRBV27 and J is TRBJ1-1; D is ambiguous. Trimming pared 2 bases from V and 0 bases from J, leaving 10 bases between. The CDR3 contains 15 residues. Germline CDR1 and CDR2: MNHEY and SMNVEV (reference sequence). CDR3 in amino acids: CASSLGGVLNTEAFF. The DNA for the CDR3 is TGTGCCAGCAGTTTAGGAGGAGTCCTGAACACTGAAGCTTTCTTT.

This chain uses TRBV2 with TRBJ1-2; D call uncertain. Germline V gene sequence: CDR1 SNHLY, CDR2 FYNNEI. The CDR3 is 15 residues long. V was shortened by 6 bases and J by 2 bases, with 16 bases between the two germline ends. CDR3 in amino acids: CASRKESVQNYGYTF. The CDR3 DNA follows: TGTGCCAGCAGAAAGGAGTCCGTCCAGAACTATGGCTACACCTTC. The full variable domain, in which reference TRBV2 and TRBJ1-2 provide the parts outside the CDR3, is EPEVTQTPSHQVTQMGQEVILRCVPISNHLYFYWYRQILGQKVEFLVSFYNNEISEKSEIFDDQFSVERPDGSNFTLKIRSTKLEDSAMYFCASRKESVQNYGYTFGSGTRLTVV.

J is TRBJ1-2 and V is TRBV30, with a tentative D call TRBD1 (5 bases). CDR1 GTSNPN and CDR2 SVGIG come from the germline V gene (reference sequence). This CDR3 spans 15 amino acids. The CDR3 coding sequence is TGTGCTCAAGGGGCAGATCCAAATCCTAACTATGGCTACACCTTC. Encoded protein: CAQGADPNPNYGYTF.

The chain is built from TRBV19 and TRBJ2-7; perhaps TRBD2 as D (5 bases). V lost 1 base to trimming and J lost 5 bases, with 12 bases between them. From germline, CDR1 is LNHDA and CDR2 SQIVND (reference sequence). There are 14 residues in the CDR3. This chain's CDR3 is CASSIVGEPHEQYF. The CDR3 region has the DNA TGTGCCAGTAGTATAGTGGGAGAACCCCACGAGCAGTACTTC.

The rearrangement joins TRBV18 to TRBJ2-5, with 10 positions matching TRBD1. CDR1 and CDR2 from the germline V gene are KGHSH and LQKENI. J gave up 4 bases and V 2 bases, and 4 bases lay outside the gene matches. CDR3 length: 15 residues. The CDR3 region is CASSPGDRGRETQYF. The CDR3 DNA follows: TGTGCCAGCTCACCAGGGGACAGGGGTAGAGAGACCCAGTACTTC.

The chain couples TRBV9 to TRBJ2-3, with TRBD2 matching over 8 bases. CDR3 length: 13 residues. Per germline, CDR1 SGDLS and CDR2 YYNGEE. V gave up 3 bases and J gave up 5 bases; unmatched junction bases: 2. CDR3 protein: CASSGGGQDTQYF. In DNA, the CDR3 is TGTGCCAGCAGCGGCGGGGGGCAAGATACGCAGTATTTT.

The gene calls are TRBV28 and TRBJ1-4; 7 bases line up with TRBD1. Trimming cost V 5 bases and J 7 bases; bases outside gene matches: 16. There are 17 residues in the CDR3. Germline V gene sequence: CDR1 MDHEN, CDR2 SYDVKM. The CDR3 DNA reads TGTGCCAGCAGTGAATTCCGTGTCAGACAGGGTTTTGAAAAACTGTTTTTT. It specifies CASSEFRVRQGFEKLFF.

The rearrangement links TRBV15 to TRBJ2-7; tentatively, D is TRBD1 (6 bases). The V end was cut by 2 bases, the J end by 4 bases, with 9 bases between. CDR1 is LNHNV, CDR2 YYDKDF, per germline (reference sequence). The CDR3 is 13 amino acids. The CDR3, as DNA: TGTGCCACCAGCAGACGTAGGGGGTACGAGCAGTACTTC. This translates into CATSRRRGYEQYF.

The V and J genes are TRBV2 and TRBJ2-7; tentatively, D is TRBD1 (5 bases). V lost 10 bases and J 2 bases, leaving 15 bases between the germline ends. Germline CDR1 is SNHLY and CDR2 is FYNNEI. The CDR3 spans 13 residues. CDR3 nucleotides: TGTGCCAACTCCCAAGGGGCTCCCTACGAGCAGTACTTC. Translated: CANSQGAPYEQYF.

This chain joins TRBV2 and TRBJ2-3, with unresolved D. V shed 4 bases and J shed 2 bases, with 4 bases lying between them. The V gene's germline CDR1 is SNHLY and CDR2 FYNNEI. This CDR3 spans 12 amino acids. CDR3 residues: CASSAPTDTQYF. The CDR3 DNA is TGTGCCAGCAGTGCTCCCACAGATACGCAGTATTTT.

The V and J genes are TRBV29-1 and TRBJ2-7, with 8 bases that match TRBD1. Germline V gene lookup returns CDR1 SQVTM and CDR2 ANQGSEA. The CDR3 loop spans 12 amino acids. V shed 5 bases and J 5 bases; nucleotides not matched to a gene: 5. The DNA for the CDR3 is TGCAGCGTTCGGACAGGGCCAAACGAGCAGTACTTC. Translated: CSVRTGPNEQYF.

The CDR3 spells CASSPRTSGVPETQYF. In DNA form, the CDR3 reads TGCGCCAGCAGCCCACGGACTAGCGGGGTTCCTGAGACCCAGTACTTC. The chain is built from TRBV5-1 and TRBJ2-5, with 12 positions matching TRBD2. Per the germline V gene, CDR1 is SGHRS and CDR2 is YFSETQ. The CDR3 covers 16 residues. The V gene end was trimmed by 4 bases and the J gene end by 5 bases; junction bases not matched to a gene: 9.

J is TRBJ2-7 and V is TRBV28; no definite D call. The germline gives CDR1 MDHEN, CDR2 SYDVKM. The CDR3 totals 13 residues. V was cut by 3 bases and J by 0 bases, with 6 bases left in between. CDR3 in DNA: TGTGCCAGCAGTTTCCCCAGCTCCTACGAGCAGTACTTC. It is translated as CASSFPSSYEQYF. Variable domain in full (rest from reference TRBV28 and TRBJ2-7): DVKVTQSSRYLVKRTGEKVFLECVQDMDHENMFWYRQDPGLGLRLIYFSYDVKMKEKGDIPEGYSVSREKKERFSLILESASTNQTSMYLCASSFPSSYEQYFGPGTRLTVT.

This clone was observed once. The junction shows a germline mismatch at one end, possibly a read error. The rearrangement links TRBV28 to TRBJ1-5, with TRBD1 matching 9 bases. CDR3 length: 15 residues. Germline V gene lookup returns CDR1 MDHEN and CDR2 SYDVKM. Written as DNA, the CDR3 is TGTGCCAGCAGTCCCCCCACAGGGGGCAAACAGCCCCAGCATTTT. Translated, it gives CASSPPTGGKQPQHF.

This clone was seen only once. The chain links TRBV19 to TRBJ2-2; 13 nucleotides match TRBD2. This CDR3 contains 16 residues. Per the germline V gene, CDR1 is LNHDA and CDR2 is SQIVND (reference sequence). V lost 11 bases, J lost 3 bases, and 9 bases stayed unmatched. The CDR3 spells CASGLAGVSYTGELFF. As DNA, the CDR3 is TGTGCCTCCGGACTAGCGGGAGTCTCATACACCGGGGAGCTGTTTTTT.

The chain is built from TRBV7-3 and TRBJ2-1; TRBD2 matches at 10 bases. Germline values: CDR1 SGHTA, CDR2 FQGTGA. The CDR3 consists of 15 residues. With V trimmed by 5 bases and J by 3 bases, 4 bases remained unmatched. CDR3 in DNA: TGTGCCAGCAGCATTAGCGGGGGGAGCTACAATGAGCAGTTCTTC. This sequence encodes CASSISGGSYNEQFF.

This chain links TRBV19 with TRBJ2-5; TRBD2 aligns across 12 bases. The length of the CDR3 is 14 residues. Germline CDR1 and CDR2: LNHDA and SQIVND (reference sequence). The trim removed 7 bases at V and 5 bases at J, leaving 5 bases unmatched. In nucleotides, the CDR3 is TGTGCCAGTAAGACTAGCGGGAGTCCGGAGACCCAGTACTTC. Its translation is CASKTSGSPETQYF.

J is TRBJ2-5 and V is TRBV28, with unresolved D. Germline V gives CDR1 MDHEN, CDR2 SYDVKM. Trimming shortened V by 10 bases and J by 5 bases, and 8 bases separated the two germline ends. This CDR3 is built from 10 residues. In DNA form, the CDR3 reads TGTGCCACACTGATGGAGACCCAGTACTTC. Protein: CATLMETQYF.

The chain links TRBV28 to TRBJ1-5; D call uncertain. V was cut by 6 bases and J by 13 bases, with 19 bases left in between. The CDR3 extends over 13 amino acids. CDR1 is MDHEN, CDR2 SYDVKM, per germline. The CDR3 region is CASRTDRPFRQHF. As DNA, the CDR3 is TGTGCCAGCAGAACAGATCGGCCATTCCGACAGCATTTT.

The J gene is TRBJ2-5, the V gene TRBV11-2; D uncertain. From germline, CDR1 is SGHAT and CDR2 FQNNGV. Trimming cost V 1 base and J 1 base, with 13 bases left between them. This CDR3 contains 16 residues. CDR3 loop: CASSLVRLRGQETQYF. As DNA, the CDR3 is TGTGCCAGCAGCTTAGTCCGATTACGCGGCCAAGAGACCCAGTACTTC.

CDR3 in amino acids: CASSLEGSGISGEQFF. DNA of the CDR3: TGTGCCAGCAGCTTAGAAGGTAGCGGGATCTCGGGTGAGCAGTTCTTC. The V gene is TRBV7-2, the J gene TRBJ2-1; 8 bases match TRBD2. The length of the CDR3 is 16 residues. Trimming took 1 base from V and 9 from J; bases not matched to a gene: 11. CDR1 and CDR2 from the germline V gene are SGHTA and FQGNSA.

The V gene is TRBV4-1, the J gene TRBJ2-7; TRBD2 matches at 8 bases. In germline, CDR1 is MGHRA, CDR2 YSYEKL. J was trimmed by 1 base and V by 0 bases; bases with no gene match: 2. This CDR3 is built from 15 residues. Here the CDR3 DNA reads TGCGCCAGCAGCCAAGAACTAGCGGCGTCCTACGAGCAGTACTTC. Protein sequence: CASSQELAASYEQYF.

This chain uses TRBV15 with TRBJ1-1; 10 nucleotides agree with TRBD1. CDR1 and CDR2 from the germline V gene are LNHNV and YYDKDF (reference sequence). The CDR3 extends over 18 amino acids. The ends lost 2 bases at V and 2 bases at J; junction bases unmatched: 11. In DNA form, the CDR3 reads TGTGCCACCAGCAGACTCCGACAGGGGGCCTTTTTCAACACTGAAGCTTTCTTT. This encodes CATSRLRQGAFFNTEAFF.

This clone was detected only once. The chain employs TRBV10-3 and TRBJ1-2; no firm D call. CDR1 and CDR2 (germline): ENHRY, SYGVKD. There are 12 residues in the CDR3. V was clipped by 6 bases and J by 0 bases, with 5 bases between them. CDR3 amino acids: CAISGANYGYTF. CDR3 DNA: TGTGCCATCAGCGGAGCTAACTATGGCTACACCTTC.

The chain joins TRBV29-1 to TRBJ1-1, with no clear D. V gave up 1 base and J gave up 5 bases, with 11 bases separating them. The CDR3 extends over 13 amino acids. Per the germline V gene, CDR1 is SQVTM and CDR2 is ANQGSEA. DNA for the CDR3: TGCAGCGTTGAAGGCCAGATGATTACTGAAGCTTTCTTT. Translated: CSVEGQMITEAFF.

This clone was observed once. The V and J genes are TRBV5-6 and TRBJ2-7; TRBD2 matches at 8 bases. V lost 4 bases and J lost 3; bases outside the gene matches: 6. This CDR3 is built from 14 residues. Per germline, CDR1 SGHDT and CDR2 YYEEEE. CDR3 residues: CASSGSGSLYEQYF. The CDR3 DNA sequence: TGTGCCAGCAGCGGGAGCGGGAGCCTCTACGAGCAGTACTTC.

The sample holds a few counts of this clone. CDR3 region: CASRETGHRHNSPLHF. The CDR3 nucleotides are TGTGCCAGCAGAGAAACGGGACACCGTCATAATTCACCCCTCCACTTT. This chain connects TRBV6-1 to TRBJ1-6; TRBD1 might be the D (6 bases). Between the trimmed V and J ends, which lost 6 bases and 5 bases, there was a span of 17 bases. The CDR3 contains 16 residues. Germline values: CDR1 MNHNS, CDR2 SASEGT.

The CDR3 sequence is CASSPDRVSYEQYF. CDR3 in DNA: TGTGCCAGCAGCCCAGACCGGGTTTCCTACGAGCAGTACTTC. V usage is TRBV5-8 and J usage is TRBJ2-7, with D uncertain. Looked up from germline, CDR1 is SGHTS and CDR2 is YDEGEE. V was cut by 4 bases and J by 1 base, with 12 bases left in between. There are 14 residues in the CDR3.

This clone was picked up one time. This chain links TRBV14 with TRBJ1-1; 9 bases are a match to TRBD1. V was pared by 3 bases and J by 3 bases, with 5 bases of the junction left unmatched. Germline-derived CDR1 and CDR2 are SGHDN and FVKESK. The CDR3 has 15 residues. The CDR3 loop is CASSQRTGVDTEAFF. CDR3 sequence (DNA): TGTGCCAGCAGCCAGCGGACAGGGGTCGACACTGAAGCTTTCTTT. Variable domain in full (rest from reference TRBV14 and TRBJ1-1): EAGVTQFPSHSVIEKGQTVTLRCDPISGHDNLYWYRRVMGKEIKFLLHFVKESKQDESGMPNNRFLAERTGGTYSTLKVQPAELEDSGVYFCASSQRTGVDTEAFFGQGTRLTVV.

The chain is built from TRBV5-1 and TRBJ1-2; a possible D gene is TRBD1 (5 bases). The ends were cut back, 5 bases at V and 4 bases at J, with 12 bases in the middle. The germline gives CDR1 SGHRS, CDR2 YFSETQ. This CDR3 region has 13 residues. This CDR3 reads CASSPDSPYGYTF. Written as DNA, the CDR3 is TGCGCCAGCAGTCCCGACAGCCCCTATGGCTACACCTTC.

The sample holds one count of this clone. This chain links TRBV7-2 with TRBJ2-7; 10 bases are a match to TRBD2. The ends lost 2 bases at V and 3 bases at J; junction bases unmatched: 7. CDR3 length: 16 residues. The germline V gene has CDR1 SGHTA and CDR2 FQGNSA. The CDR3 nucleotides are TGTGCCAGCAGCTTAATGTCTAGCGGGAGCAACTACGAGCAGTACTTC. Amino acid sequence: CASSLMSSGSNYEQYF. The full variable domain, in which reference TRBV7-2 and TRBJ2-7 provide the parts outside the CDR3, is GAGVSQSPSNKVTEKGKDVELRCDPISGHTALYWYRQSLGQGLEFLIYFQGNSAPDKSGLPSDRFSAERTGGSVSTLTIQRTQQEDSAVYLCASSLMSSGSNYEQYFGPGTRLTVT.